Sequencing of this T cell receptor (beta chain) was carried out in a study of cytomegalovirus exposure and HLA in healthy donors. Overall study context: There were 88 million or so unique TCRs (from HLA-typed donors) in an early data release. Findings of the study overall: Immune exposure was documented only through CMV serostatus. TCR beta V- and J-gene trimming, according to a later analysis, was linked to a missense DCLRE1C variant. Some highly shared sequence variants likely arose as a pipeline artifact.

In the PCR, 60 Vbeta and 13 Jbeta primers were used. Generated by immunoSEQ multiplex PCR, the TCRdb table keeps only in-frame clones and is missing some. The sample has 100,000 to 150,000 clones; around four fifths are singletons. V was clipped by 4 bases and J by 1 base, with 10 bases between them. Looked up from germline, CDR1 is MNHNS and CDR2 is SASEGT. The CDR3 is 14 residues long. This clone turned up a few times. The antigen is not known. The rearrangement joins TRBV6-1 to TRBJ1-1; D not certain. The source is a boy between 5 and 17 years old in good health and CMV-seronegative. Material for sequencing was PBMCs. The CDR3 spells CASSGAGKNTEAFF. As DNA, the CDR3 is TGTGCCAGCAGTGGGGCAGGAAAGAACACTGAAGCTTTCTTT.